A single sample is the source of the 4 T cell receptor beta chains below, sequenced in a study of blood T cell repertoires in COVID-19. Some clones are missing from TCRdb's copy, which holds only in-frame ones; the method was immunoSEQ multiplex PCR. The sample shows 80,000 to 100,000 clones, around 87% of them seen only once. Sequenced: peripheral blood. Receptors were obtained from a woman in her forties or fifties with active or convalescent COVID-19.

To note about this clone: One junction end disagrees with the germline gene, perhaps due to a read error. This rearrangement joins TRBV30 to TRBJ1-2, with a tentative D call TRBD1 (5 bases). From germline, CDR1 is GTSNPN and CDR2 SVGIG (reference sequence). The CDR3 length is 14 residues. The chain's CDR3 is CGWEKGLANYGYTF. Written as DNA, the CDR3 is TGTGGCTGGGAAAAGGGGCTAGCTAACTATGGCTACACCTTC.

This clone was observed once. Within the sample, other DNA sequences also encode this same CDR3. The chain carries TRBV19 and TRBJ1-5; D gene unclear. Germline-derived CDR1 and CDR2 are LNHDA and SQIVND (reference sequence). V was clipped by 1 base and J by 2 bases, with 9 bases between them. The CDR3 spans 15 residues. The CDR3: CASSIVLAGNQPQHF. In DNA, the CDR3 is TGTGCCAGTAGTATAGTCTTGGCGGGCAATCAGCCCCAGCATTTT.

This rearrangement joins TRBV19 to TRBJ1-1; D call uncertain. The CDR3 consists of 14 residues. Trimming removed 4 bases at V and 1 base at J, with 10 bases between. The germline CDR1 and CDR2 sequences are LNHDA and SQIVND (reference sequence). DNA of the CDR3: TGTGCCAGTAGTACGATCGGAGGGAACACTGAAGCTTTCTTT. Its protein is CASSTIGGNTEAFF.

This rearrangement joins TRBV5-1 to TRBJ2-1; 7 positions match TRBD1. Germline assignment: CDR1 SGHRS and CDR2 YFSETQ. The CDR3 covers 15 residues. J was trimmed by 7 bases and V by 5 bases; bases with no gene match: 12. Here the CDR3 DNA reads TGCGCCAGCAGTCGCCGGGACAGCCCGTTAAATGAGCAGTTCTTC. This translates into CASSRRDSPLNEQFF.